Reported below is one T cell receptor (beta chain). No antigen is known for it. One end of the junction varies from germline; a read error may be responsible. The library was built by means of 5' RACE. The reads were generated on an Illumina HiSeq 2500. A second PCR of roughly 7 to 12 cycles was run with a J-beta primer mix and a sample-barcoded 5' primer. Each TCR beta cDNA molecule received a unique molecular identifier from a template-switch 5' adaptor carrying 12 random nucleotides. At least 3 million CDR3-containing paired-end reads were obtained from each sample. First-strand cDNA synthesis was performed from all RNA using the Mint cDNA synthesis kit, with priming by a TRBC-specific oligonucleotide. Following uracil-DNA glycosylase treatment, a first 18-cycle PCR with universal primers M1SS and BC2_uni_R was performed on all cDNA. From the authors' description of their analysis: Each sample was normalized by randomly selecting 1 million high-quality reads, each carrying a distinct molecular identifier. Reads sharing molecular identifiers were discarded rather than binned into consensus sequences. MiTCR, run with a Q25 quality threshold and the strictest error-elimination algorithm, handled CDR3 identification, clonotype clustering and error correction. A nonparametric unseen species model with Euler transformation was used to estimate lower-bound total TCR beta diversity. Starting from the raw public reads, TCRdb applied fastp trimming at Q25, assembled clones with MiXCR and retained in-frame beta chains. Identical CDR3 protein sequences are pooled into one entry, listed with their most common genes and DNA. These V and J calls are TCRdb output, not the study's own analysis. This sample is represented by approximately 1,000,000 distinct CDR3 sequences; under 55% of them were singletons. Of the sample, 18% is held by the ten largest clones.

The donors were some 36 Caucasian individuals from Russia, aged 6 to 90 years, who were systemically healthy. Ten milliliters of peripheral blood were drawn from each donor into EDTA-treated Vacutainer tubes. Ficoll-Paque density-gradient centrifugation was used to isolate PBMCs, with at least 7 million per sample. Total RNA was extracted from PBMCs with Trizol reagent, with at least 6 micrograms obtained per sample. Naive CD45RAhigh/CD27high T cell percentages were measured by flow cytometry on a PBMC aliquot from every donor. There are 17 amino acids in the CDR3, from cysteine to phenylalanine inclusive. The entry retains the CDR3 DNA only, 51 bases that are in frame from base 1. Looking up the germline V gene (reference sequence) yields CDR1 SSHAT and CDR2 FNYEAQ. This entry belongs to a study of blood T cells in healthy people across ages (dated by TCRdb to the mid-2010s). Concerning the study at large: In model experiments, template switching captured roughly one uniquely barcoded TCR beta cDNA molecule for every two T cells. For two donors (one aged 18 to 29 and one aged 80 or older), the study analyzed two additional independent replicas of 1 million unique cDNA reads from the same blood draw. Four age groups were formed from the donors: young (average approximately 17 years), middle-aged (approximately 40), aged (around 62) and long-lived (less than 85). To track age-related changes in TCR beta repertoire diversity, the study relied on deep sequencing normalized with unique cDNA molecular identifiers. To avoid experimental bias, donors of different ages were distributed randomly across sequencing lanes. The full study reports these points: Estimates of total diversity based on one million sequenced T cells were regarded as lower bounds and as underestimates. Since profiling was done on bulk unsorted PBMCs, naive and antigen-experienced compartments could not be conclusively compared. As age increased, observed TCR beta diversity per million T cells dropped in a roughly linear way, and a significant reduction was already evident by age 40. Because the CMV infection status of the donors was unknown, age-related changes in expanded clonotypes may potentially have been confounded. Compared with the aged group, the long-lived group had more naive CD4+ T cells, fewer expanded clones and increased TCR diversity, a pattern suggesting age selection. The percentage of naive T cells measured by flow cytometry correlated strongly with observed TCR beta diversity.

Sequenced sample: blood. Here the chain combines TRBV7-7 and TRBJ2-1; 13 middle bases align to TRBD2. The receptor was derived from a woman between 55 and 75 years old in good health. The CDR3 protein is CASSLEAGLAGEDEQFF. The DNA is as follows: TGTGCTAGCAGCTTAGAAGCTGGACTAGCGGGAGAGGATGAGCAGTTCTTC.